These 20 T cell receptor beta chains were all obtained from the same sample, sequenced in a study of human T cells and chemical hapten exposure. In TCRdb, the RACE reads were re-called with MiXCR into one record per CDR3 protein. The profile shows 120,000 to 150,000 distinct CDR3 sequences, about 11% of them singletons. Sample time point: patch test 2, 6 weeks after DPC sensitization. Sample treatment: therapeutic diphenylcyclopropenone sensitization with weekly scalp DPC. The sequences come from whole blood, collected in connection with sensitization to the hapten diphenylcyclopropenone (DPC). The receptor source for this set is a woman between 45 and 65 years old with alopecia areata. Some clones in this sample may be carry-over from other donors' samples.

The genes are TRBV4-3 and TRBJ2-1; D remains ambiguous. The germline V and J ends were trimmed by 1 base and 8 bases, with 3 bases remaining between them. Germline CDR1 LGHNA, CDR2 YSLEER. CDR3 size: 11 residues. This chain's CDR3 is CASSQAYEQFF. The CDR3, as DNA: TGCGCCAGCAGCCAAGCATATGAGCAGTTCTTC.

There are many counts of this clonotype. The chain recombines TRBV11-2 with TRBJ2-5; 7 bases are shared with TRBD2. CDR1 SGHAT and CDR2 FQNNGV come from the germline V gene. The V and J ends lost 4 bases and 5 bases, in that order; junction bases with no gene match: 16. This CDR3 is 17 amino acids long. CDR3 sequence reads: CASSWGGVAANSETQYF. For the CDR3, the DNA is TGTGCCAGCAGCTGGGGGGGTGTAGCGGCGAATAGCGAGACCCAGTACTTC.

Only a few counts were recorded for this clonotype. The rearrangement links TRBV6-6 to TRBJ1-1, with unresolved D. The CDR3 runs to 11 residues. With 2 bases removed from V and 10 bases from J, the gap between germline ends came to 8 bases. Germline values: CDR1 MNHNY, CDR2 SVGAGI (reference sequence). CDR3 amino acids: CASSYVELAFF. The CDR3 bases are TGTGCCAGCAGTTACGTCGAACTAGCTTTCTTT.

The rearrangement joins TRBV2 to TRBJ2-7; a weak D match, TRBD1 (6 bases). The V gene's germline CDR1 is SNHLY and CDR2 FYNNEI. The CDR3 has 13 amino acids. V shed 8 bases and J shed 5 bases, with 16 bases lying between them. The CDR3 protein is CASVEGGRDEQYF. The CDR3 DNA reads as TGTGCCAGCGTGGAAGGGGGTCGGGACGAGCAGTACTTC.

This clonotype was recorded at least ten times. V gene TRBV19 combines with J gene TRBJ1-2; no definite D call. The V gene lost 8 bases and the J gene lost 6 bases, with 13 bases spanning the gap. This CDR3 is built from 12 residues. CDR1 and CDR2 (germline): LNHDA, SQIVND (reference sequence). For the CDR3, the DNA is TGTGCCAGTTTAAACAGTTTTGATGGCTACACCTTC. Protein sequence: CASLNSFDGYTF.

This clonotype showed up just a few times. The V call is TRBV5-1, the J call TRBJ2-5, with D perhaps assigned TRBD1 or TRBD2 (5 bases each). V lost 3 bases to trimming and J lost 3 bases, with 12 bases between them. CDR3 length: 14 residues. Looked up from germline, CDR1 is SGHRS and CDR2 is YFSETQ. CDR3 bases: TGCGCCAGCAGCTGGGACGCGACAAAAGAGACCCAGTACTTC. Residues: CASSWDATKETQYF. The variable domain in full, completed from reference TRBV5-1 and TRBJ2-5, reads KAGVTQTPRYLIKTRGQQVTLSCSPISGHRSVSWYQQTPGQGLQFLFEYFSETQRNKGNFPGRFSGRQFSNSRSEMNVSTLELGDSALYLCASSWDATKETQYFGPGTRLLVL.

This clonotype was seen at least ten times. The chain carries TRBV7-3 and TRBJ2-7, with TRBD1 matching over 9 bases. The CDR3 is 14 residues long. Looked up from germline, CDR1 is SGHTA and CDR2 is FQGTGA. Germline trimming cut 3 bases from V and 3 bases from J; bases unmatched to any gene: 3. The CDR3 region has the DNA TGTGCCAGCAGCTTTAGGGACAGGGACTACGAGCAGTACTTC. It specifies CASSFRDRDYEQYF.

This clonotype turned up a few times. The chain couples TRBV6-2 or TRBV6-3 to TRBJ2-7; a weak D match, TRBD1 (5 bases). Germline CDR1 and CDR2: MNHEY and SVGEGT. V shed 2 bases and J shed 2 bases, with 16 bases lying between them. This CDR3 comprises 16 residues. The DNA of the CDR3 is TGTGCCAGCAGTTACGGGGAAAGGGGTTATACCTACGAGCAGTACTTC. This encodes CASSYGERGYTYEQYF.

This clonotype turned up a few times. The chain is built from TRBV7-9 and TRBJ1-5; the match to TRBD1 covers 7 bases. The CDR3 consists of 15 residues. Germline CDR1 is SEHNR and CDR2 is FQNEAQ (reference sequence). Germline trimming cut 5 bases from V and 2 bases from J; bases unmatched to any gene: 6. The DNA of the CDR3 is TGTGCCAGCAGCCCGGAAACAGGGGGCAATCAGCCCCAGCATTTT. Its translation is CASSPETGGNQPQHF. The variable domain in full, with the rest retrieved from reference TRBV7-9 and TRBJ1-5, is DTGVSQNPRHKITKRGQNVTFRCDPISEHNRLYWYRQTLGQGPEFLTYFQNEAQLEKSRLLSDRFSAERPKGSFSTLEIQRTEQGDSAMYLCASSPETGGNQPQHFGDGTRLSIL.

This clonotype has a count of ten or more. The chain carries TRBV6-2 or TRBV6-3 and TRBJ2-7; D might be TRBD1 (7 bases). The V gene's germline CDR1 is MNHEY and CDR2 SVGEGT. The CDR3 runs 15 residues. V shed 4 bases and J shed 3 bases, with 16 bases lying between them. CDR3 loop: CASSSTRDSLYEQYF. The CDR3, as DNA: TGTGCCAGCAGTTCCACGCGGGACAGCCTCTACGAGCAGTACTTC.

The sample holds a few counts of this clonotype. V gene TRBV6-1 combines with J gene TRBJ1-5; a possible D gene is TRBD1 (6 bases). Germline V gene data show CDR1 as MNHNS and CDR2 as SASEGT. Trimming took 7 bases from V and 0 from J, leaving 10 bases between them. This CDR3 has 14 residues. CDR3 nucleotide sequence: TGTGCCAGCACCGAGGGGGATAGCAATCAGCCCCAGCATTTT. It yields the protein CASTEGDSNQPQHF.

This clonotype was counted a few times. The V gene is TRBV29-1, the J gene TRBJ2-1; tentatively, D is TRBD2 (6 bases). The germline V and J ends were trimmed by 2 bases and 16 bases, with 18 bases remaining between them. CDR1 and CDR2 (germline): SQVTM, ANQGSEA. This CDR3 region has 12 residues. The CDR3 sequence: CSVELTRGGNFF. CDR3 in DNA: TGCAGCGTTGAACTGACTAGAGGTGGTAATTTCTTC.

The chain joins TRBV7-9 to TRBJ2-1, with a tentative D call TRBD1 (5 bases). Germline CDR1 is SEHNR and CDR2 is FQNEAQ (reference sequence). V lost 3 bases and J 4 bases, leaving 10 bases between the germline ends. The CDR3 is 14 amino acids. CDR3 DNA sequence: TGTGCCAGCAGCTTTAGCCAGGGATACAATGAGCAGTTCTTC. Protein sequence: CASSFSQGYNEQFF.

The sample holds many counts of this clonotype. The chain couples TRBV7-3 to TRBJ2-3, with 7 bases fitting TRBD2. CDR1 and CDR2 (germline): SGHTA, FQGTGA. V gave up 0 bases and J gave up 6 bases; unmatched junction bases: 3. This CDR3 has 14 amino acids. In DNA form, the CDR3 reads TGTGCCAGCAGCTTAACGACGGGGGGTGATACGCAGTATTTT. It is translated as CASSLTTGGDTQYF.

This clonotype was seen only a few times. The V gene is TRBV29-1, the J gene TRBJ2-5; 9 bases are a match to TRBD1. Germline CDR1 is SQVTM and CDR2 is ANQGSEA. The CDR3 sequence is 14 residues long. The trim removed 6 bases at V and 3 bases at J, leaving 8 bases unmatched. Here the CDR3 DNA reads TGCAGCGTCCCGTCGGGACAGGGTAAAGAGACCCAGTACTTC. Translation gives CSVPSGQGKETQYF.

The chain couples TRBV21-1 to TRBJ2-6. TRBV21-1 is labeled a pseudogene. The CDR3 is 17 residues long. Written as DNA, the CDR3 is TGTGCCAGCAGCAAAGCGCGACGGAACTCTGGGGCCAACGTCCTGACTTTC. Protein: CASSKARRNSGANVLTF.

This clonotype was picked up many times. This chain uses TRBV5-6 with TRBJ1-1; 8 nucleotides match TRBD1. The trim removed 6 bases at V and 2 bases at J, leaving 15 bases unmatched. This CDR3 comprises 17 residues. The germline CDR1 and CDR2 sequences are SGHDT and YYEEEE. The CDR3 here is CASNSRALTGVNTEAFF. The CDR3 DNA follows: TGTGCCAGCAACTCCAGGGCCCTGACAGGGGTAAACACTGAAGCTTTCTTT.

This clonotype has more than one count but fewer than ten. V and J are TRBV20-1 and TRBJ2-2, with a possible D match to TRBD2 (6 bases). Germline values: CDR1 DFQATT, CDR2 SNEGSKA (reference sequence). This CDR3 has 14 residues. The ends were cut back, 3 bases at V and 6 bases at J, with 14 bases in the middle. CDR3 DNA sequence: TGCAGTGCTAGCCGTTCGACGGGGGCCGGGGAGCTGTTTTTT. Its protein is CSASRSTGAGELFF.

The V call is TRBV7-8, the J call TRBJ2-5; D is ambiguous. Germline CDR1 SGHVS, CDR2 FQNEAQ. The CDR3 is 12 amino acids. Between the trimmed V and J ends, which lost 2 bases and 5 bases, there was a span of 6 bases. CDR3 in amino acids: CASSLMEETQYF. CDR3 DNA: TGTGCCAGCAGCTTAATGGAGGAGACCCAGTACTTC.

This clonotype was counted a few times. The chain couples TRBV7-2 to TRBJ2-5; TRBD1 aligns across 9 bases. After removal of 1 base from V and 2 bases from J, the junction contained 5 bases not matched to a gene. Per germline, CDR1 SGHTA and CDR2 FQGNSA. The CDR3 sequence is 16 residues long. The CDR3 is CASSLGQTGGQETQYF. CDR3 DNA: TGTGCCAGCAGCTTAGGCCAGACAGGGGGTCAAGAGACCCAGTACTTC.